This is a list of T cell receptor beta chains from one sample in a study of OX40 agonist ivuxolimab in advanced cancers. Libraries were prepared by immunoSEQ multiplex PCR; TCRdb keeps only in-frame clonotypes and omits some of them. The sample has fewer than 95,000 clones, under 90% seen once. The source material was CD4+ or CD8+ T cells sorted from blood, sampled in a trial of the OX40 agonist ivuxolimab. The source of these receptors is an adult with an advanced solid tumor such as melanoma, head and neck, liver or kidney cancer. CDR3s include the opening cysteine and the closing phenylalanine or tryptophan. Fields, in order: clone size, V gene, J gene, D gene, CDR3 protein, CDR3 DNA. A D gene is named only where the DNA matches it firmly. Rows give clone size only sometimes, using once, few, many, or a class for an expanded clone.

>.|TRBV7-8|TRBJ1-1|.
CASSYTGQFEAFF
TGTGCCAGCAGCTATACCGGACAGTTTGAAGCTTTCTTT
>.|TRBV7-3|TRBJ2-2|TRBD1
CASSTRTGTGELFF
TGTGCCAGCAGCACCCGGACAGGGACCGGGGAGCTGTTTTTT
>.|TRBV6-5|TRBJ1-1|TRBD1
CASSYGDRANTEAFF
TGTGCCAGCAGTTATGGGGACAGGGCGAACACTGAAGCTTTCTTT
>.|TRBV6-5|TRBJ2-2|TRBD2
CASSYEAGGPTGELFF
TGTGCCAGCAGTTACGAAGCGGGGGGGCCCACCGGGGAGCTGTTTTTT
>.|TRBV19|TRBJ1-1|TRBD1
CASSQQGAGNTEAFF
TGTGCCAGTAGCCAACAGGGGGCAGGTAACACTGAAGCTTTCTTT
>.|TRBV20-1|TRBJ2-1|.
CSARGDFEQFF
TGCAGTGCTAGGGGGGACTTCGAGCAGTTCTTC
>.|TRBV14|TRBJ2-4|.
CASSQAGFLAKNIQYF
TGTGCCAGCAGCCAAGCCGGATTTCTAGCCAAAAACATTCAGTACTTC
>.|TRBV6-5|TRBJ1-5|.
CASSAGLDQPQHF
TGTGCCAGCAGTGCCGGGCTAGATCAGCCCCAGCATTTT
>.|TRBV5-4|TRBJ1-1|.
CASSWGKKGTEAFF
TGTGCCAGCAGCTGGGGGAAAAAAGGCACTGAAGCTTTCTTT
>.|TRBV6-5|TRBJ2-6|.
CASSSGSGANVLTF
TGTGCCAGCAGTTCCGGGTCTGGGGCCAACGTCCTGACTTTC
>.|TRBV6-5|TRBJ1-2|.
CASSTSGYGYTF
TGTGCCAGCTCCACTTCAGGGTACGGCTACACCTTC
>few|TRBV28|TRBJ2-3|.
CASRSKRRFTDTQYF
TGTGCCAGCAGATCGAAGCGGAGATTCACAGATACGCAGTATTTT
>.|TRBV6-5|TRBJ1-1|.
CASSQGQHYTEAFF
TGTGCCAGCAGCCAAGGCCAGCATTACACTGAAGCTTTCTTT
>once|TRBV30|TRBJ2-5|.
CAWSVLRGAKGKTQYF
TGTGCCTGGAGTGTACTCAGGGGGGCAAAGGGAAAGACCCAGTACTTC
>.|TRBV18|TRBJ1-1|.
CASSPQENTEAFF
TGTGCCAGCTCACCACAGGAGAACACTGAAGCTTTCTTT
>.|TRBV9|TRBJ1-4|.
CASSKGQQGGNEKLFF
TGTGCCAGCAGCAAGGGACAACAAGGAGGTAATGAAAAACTGTTTTTT
>.|TRBV28|TRBJ2-4|.
CASSPQGGNIQYF
TGTGCCAGCAGTCCCCAGGGGGGAAACATTCAGTACTTC
>.|TRBV13|TRBJ2-7|.
CASSTGGSSYEQYF
TGTGCCAGCAGCACTGGGGGGAGCTCCTACGAGCAGTACTTC
>once|TRBV18|TRBJ1-1|.
CASSPTGIPLLGTEAFF
TGTGCCAGCTCACCAACCGGGATCCCACTCTTGGGGACTGAAGCTTTCTTT
>once|TRBV29-1|TRBJ1-2|TRBD1
CSVRAPGGSDGYTF
TGCAGCGTTCGGGCACCAGGGGGTAGTGATGGCTACACCTTC
>.|TRBV2|TRBJ1-5|TRBD1
CASTFDRVDQPQHF
TGTGCCAGCACGTTCGACAGGGTCGATCAGCCCCAGCATTTT
>once|TRBV5-6|TRBJ1-2|TRBD1
CASSFDRAVRGYTF
TGTGCCAGCAGCTTTGACAGGGCCGTTCGTGGCTACACCTTC
>.|TRBV5-1|TRBJ2-3|TRBD2
CASSTLLAADTQYF
TGCGCCAGCAGTACCCTCCTAGCGGCGGATACGCAGTATTTT
>few|TRBV19|TRBJ2-1|TRBD2
CASSITSGGRNEQFF
TGTGCCAGTAGTATTACTAGCGGGGGCCGCAATGAGCAGTTCTTC
>.|TRBV30|TRBJ2-2|TRBD1
CAGLRQGHGELFF
TGTGCCGGCCTGAGACAGGGTCACGGGGAGCTGTTTTTT
>once|TRBV20-1|TRBJ2-1|TRBD2
CSPSGANEQFF
TGCAGCCCTAGCGGTGCCAATGAGCAGTTCTTC
>.|TRBV6-5|TRBJ2-3|.
CASSYSWQAPADTQYF
TGTGCCAGCAGTTACTCGTGGCAGGCCCCCGCAGATACGCAGTATTTT
>.|TRBV7-2|TRBJ2-5|.
CASSLWGAGETQYF
TGTGCCAGCAGCTTATGGGGGGCAGGGGAGACCCAGTACTTC
>.|TRBV28|TRBJ1-5|.
CASSKAGNQNQPQHF
TGTGCCAGCAGTAAAGCCGGGAACCAAAATCAGCCCCAGCATTTT
>.|TRBV6-5|TRBJ1-6|.
CASSYSTSGGNSPLHF
TGTGCCAGCAGTTACTCGACATCCGGGGGGAATTCACCCCTCCACTTT
>once|TRBV5-6|TRBJ2-3|TRBD2
CASSLTGTSGALDTQYF
TGTGCCAGCAGCCTTACCGGGACTAGCGGGGCGCTGGATACGCAGTATTTT
>.|TRBV2|TRBJ1-2|TRBD1
CATKAGQGSKRDGYTF
TGTGCCACCAAGGCGGGACAGGGATCCAAAAGGGATGGCTACACCTTC
>.|TRBV19|TRBJ1-5|.
CASSIVVNQPQHF
TGTGCCAGTAGTATAGTGGTCAATCAGCCCCAGCATTTT
>once|TRBV7-8|TRBJ2-7|.
CASSSTPAYEQYF
TGTGCCAGCAGCTCGACTCCAGCCTACGAGCAGTACTTC
>few|TRBV9|TRBJ1-5|.
CASSVKRDNSNQPQHF
TGTGCCAGCAGTGTAAAAAGGGACAATAGCAATCAGCCCCAGCATTTT
>.|TRBV5-1|TRBJ1-2|TRBD1
CASSSRTGVVNYGYTF
TGCGCCAGCAGCTCCCGGACAGGCGTTGTTAACTATGGCTACACCTTC
>.|TRBV7-3|TRBJ2-3|TRBD2
CASSLGLAGSYRTDTQYF
TGTGCCAGCAGCTTAGGCCTAGCGGGATCCTATCGCACAGATACGCAGTATTTT
>medium-sized|TRBV21-1|TRBJ1-1|.
CASSREGVGGRAFF
TGTGCCAGCAGCAGAGAGGGAGTCGGGGGCAGGGCTTTCTTT
>.|TRBV7-8|TRBJ2-5|TRBD1
CASSGQGKGLETQYF
TGTGCCAGCAGCGGACAGGGGAAGGGATTAGAGACCCAGTACTTC
>.|TRBV5-4|TRBJ1-2|TRBD1
CASRTGTGGNYGYTF
TGTGCCAGCAGGACCGGGACAGGGGGCAACTATGGCTACACCTTC
>.|TRBV15|TRBJ2-3|.
CATSRDREDTQYF
TGTGCCACCAGCAGAGATCGGGAAGATACGCAGTATTTT